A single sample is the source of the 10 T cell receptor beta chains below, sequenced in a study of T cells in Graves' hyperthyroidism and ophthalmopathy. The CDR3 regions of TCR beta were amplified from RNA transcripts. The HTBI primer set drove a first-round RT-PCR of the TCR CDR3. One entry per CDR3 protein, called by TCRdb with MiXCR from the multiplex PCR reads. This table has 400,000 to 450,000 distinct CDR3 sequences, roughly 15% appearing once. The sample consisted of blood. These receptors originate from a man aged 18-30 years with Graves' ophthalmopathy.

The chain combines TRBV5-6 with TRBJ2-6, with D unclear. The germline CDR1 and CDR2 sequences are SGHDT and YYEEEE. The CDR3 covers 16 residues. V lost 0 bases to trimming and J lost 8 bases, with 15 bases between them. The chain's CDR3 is CASSLVSIRVTNVLTF. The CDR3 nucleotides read TGTGCCAGCAGCTTGGTCTCGATAAGGGTTACCAACGTCCTGACTTTC.

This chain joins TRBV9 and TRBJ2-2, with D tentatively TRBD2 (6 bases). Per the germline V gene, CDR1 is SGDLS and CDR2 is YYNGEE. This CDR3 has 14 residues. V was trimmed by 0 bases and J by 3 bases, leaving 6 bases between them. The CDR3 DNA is TGTGCCAGCAGCGTAGGCGGGGACACCGGGGAGCTGTTTTTT. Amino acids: CASSVGGDTGELFF.

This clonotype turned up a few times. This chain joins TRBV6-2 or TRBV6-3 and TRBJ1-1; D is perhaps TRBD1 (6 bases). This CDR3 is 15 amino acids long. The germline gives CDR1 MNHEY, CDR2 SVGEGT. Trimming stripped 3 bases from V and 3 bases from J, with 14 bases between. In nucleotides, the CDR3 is TGTGCCAGCAGTTATTTATCTTGGGGGCACACTGAAGCTTTCTTT. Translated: CASSYLSWGHTEAFF.

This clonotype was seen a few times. The CDR3, as DNA: TGTGCCACCAGTGAAGGACAGGCCGCATCCTACGAGCAGTACTTC. This encodes CATSEGQAASYEQYF. The chain uses TRBV24-1 and TRBJ2-7; 7 nucleotides line up with TRBD1. V shed 4 bases, J shed 1 base, and the junction held 6 bases outside the gene matches. Germline V CDR1 and CDR2: KGHDR, SFDVKD. The CDR3 loop spans 15 amino acids.

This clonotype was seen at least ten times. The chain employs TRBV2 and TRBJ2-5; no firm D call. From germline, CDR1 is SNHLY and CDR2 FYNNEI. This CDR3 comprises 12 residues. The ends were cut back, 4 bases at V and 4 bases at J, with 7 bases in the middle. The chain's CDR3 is CASSVMGETQYF. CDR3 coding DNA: TGTGCCAGCAGTGTAATGGGAGAGACCCAGTACTTC.

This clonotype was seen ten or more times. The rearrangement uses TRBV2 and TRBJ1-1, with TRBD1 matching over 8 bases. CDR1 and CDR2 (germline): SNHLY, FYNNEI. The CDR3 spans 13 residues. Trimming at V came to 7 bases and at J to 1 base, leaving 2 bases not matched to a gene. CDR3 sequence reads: CASKDRENTEAFF. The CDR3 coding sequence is TGTGCCAGCAAGGACAGGGAGAACACTGAAGCTTTCTTT. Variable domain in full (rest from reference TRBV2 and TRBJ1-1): EPEVTQTPSHQVTQMGQEVILRCVPISNHLYFYWYRQILGQKVEFLVSFYNNEISEKSEIFDDQFSVERPDGSNFTLKIRSTKLEDSAMYFCASKDRENTEAFFGQGTRLTVV.

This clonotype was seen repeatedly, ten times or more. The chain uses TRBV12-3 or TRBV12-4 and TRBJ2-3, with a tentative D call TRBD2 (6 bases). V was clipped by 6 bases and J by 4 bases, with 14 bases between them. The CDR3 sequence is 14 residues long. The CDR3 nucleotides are TGTGCCAGCAGCGGTAATTGGGGGGCAGATACGCAGTATTTT. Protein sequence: CASSGNWGADTQYF.

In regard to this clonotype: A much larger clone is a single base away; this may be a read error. CDR3 DNA sequence: TGTGCCGGTGAGACAGGGAGCTATAATTCACCCCTCCACTTT. Encoded protein: CAGETGSYNSPLHF. The chain is built from TRBV30 and TRBJ1-6, with 7 bases lining up with TRBD1. V shed 8 bases and J 3 bases; nucleotides not matched to a gene: 7. CDR1 and CDR2 (germline): GTSNPN, SVGIG (reference sequence). This CDR3 spans 14 amino acids.

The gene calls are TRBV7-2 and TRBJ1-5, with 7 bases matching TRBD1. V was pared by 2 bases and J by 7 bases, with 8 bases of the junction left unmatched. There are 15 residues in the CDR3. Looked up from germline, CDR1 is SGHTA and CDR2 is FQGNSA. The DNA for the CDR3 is TGTGCCAGCAGCTTACAGACAGGGATCAGACAGCCCCAGCATTTT. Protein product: CASSLQTGIRQPQHF.

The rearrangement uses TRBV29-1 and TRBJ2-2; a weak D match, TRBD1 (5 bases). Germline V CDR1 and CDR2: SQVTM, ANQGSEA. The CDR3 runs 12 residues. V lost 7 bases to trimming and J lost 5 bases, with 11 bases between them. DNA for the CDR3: TGCAGCGCCCCCTCAGGGACCGGGGAGCTGTTTTTT. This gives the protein CSAPSGTGELFF.